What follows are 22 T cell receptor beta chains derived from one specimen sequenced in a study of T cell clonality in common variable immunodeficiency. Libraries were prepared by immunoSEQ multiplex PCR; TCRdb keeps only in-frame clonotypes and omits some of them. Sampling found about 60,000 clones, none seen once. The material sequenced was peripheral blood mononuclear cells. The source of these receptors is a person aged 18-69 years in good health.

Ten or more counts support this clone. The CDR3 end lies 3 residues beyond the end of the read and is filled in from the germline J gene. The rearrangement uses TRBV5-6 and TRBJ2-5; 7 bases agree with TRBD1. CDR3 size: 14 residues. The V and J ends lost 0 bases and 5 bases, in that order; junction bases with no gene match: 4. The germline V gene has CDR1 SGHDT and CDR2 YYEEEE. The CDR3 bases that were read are TGTGCCAGCAGCTTGGGAGGGGGCGCCGAGACC. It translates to CASSLGGGAET. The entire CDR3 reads CASSLGGGAETQYF. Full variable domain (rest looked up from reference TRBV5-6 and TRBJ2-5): DAGVTQSPTHLIKTRGQQVTLRCSPKSGHDTVSWYQQALGQGPQFIFQYYEEEERQRGNFPDRFSGHQFPNYSSELNVNALLLGDSALYLCASSLGGGAETQYFGPGTRLLVL.

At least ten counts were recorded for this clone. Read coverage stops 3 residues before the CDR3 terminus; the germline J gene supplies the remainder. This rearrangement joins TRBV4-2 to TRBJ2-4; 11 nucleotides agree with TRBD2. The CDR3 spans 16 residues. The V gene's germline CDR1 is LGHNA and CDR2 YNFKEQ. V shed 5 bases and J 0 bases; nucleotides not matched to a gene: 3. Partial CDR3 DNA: TGTGCCAGCAGCGCCCTAGCGGGGGGAGCCAAAAACATT. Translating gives CASSALAGGAKNI. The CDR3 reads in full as CASSALAGGAKNIQYF.

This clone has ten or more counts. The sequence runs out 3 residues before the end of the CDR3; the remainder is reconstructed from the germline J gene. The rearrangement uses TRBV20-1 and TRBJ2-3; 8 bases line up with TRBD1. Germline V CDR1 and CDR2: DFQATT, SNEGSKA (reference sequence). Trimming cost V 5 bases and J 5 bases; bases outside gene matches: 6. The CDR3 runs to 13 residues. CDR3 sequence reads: CSAEGQEEDTQYF. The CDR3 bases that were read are TGCAGTGCTGAGGGACAGGAAGAAGATACG.

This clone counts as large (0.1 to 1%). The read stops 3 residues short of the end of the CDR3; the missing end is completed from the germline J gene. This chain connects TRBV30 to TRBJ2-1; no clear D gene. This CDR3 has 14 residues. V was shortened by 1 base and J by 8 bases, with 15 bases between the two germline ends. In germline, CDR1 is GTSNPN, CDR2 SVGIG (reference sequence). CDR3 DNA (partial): TGTGCCTGGAGTGAAGTAGATTTTTTCGATGAG. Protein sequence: CAWSEVDFFDE. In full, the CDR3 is CAWSEVDFFDEQFF.

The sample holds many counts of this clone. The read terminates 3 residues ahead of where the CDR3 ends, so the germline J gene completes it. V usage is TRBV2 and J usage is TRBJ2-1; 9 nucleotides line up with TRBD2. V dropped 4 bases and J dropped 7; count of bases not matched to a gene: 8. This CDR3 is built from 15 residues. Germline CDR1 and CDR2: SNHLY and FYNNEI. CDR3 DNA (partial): TGTGCCAGCAGTGCAGGGGCGGGAGGGCATAATGAG. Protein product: CASSAGAGGHNE. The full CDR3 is CASSAGAGGHNEQFF.

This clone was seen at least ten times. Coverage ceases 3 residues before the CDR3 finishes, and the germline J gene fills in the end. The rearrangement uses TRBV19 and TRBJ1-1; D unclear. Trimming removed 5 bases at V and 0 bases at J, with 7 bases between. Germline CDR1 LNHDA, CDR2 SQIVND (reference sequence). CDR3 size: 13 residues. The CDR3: CASSWQMNTEAFF. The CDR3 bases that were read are TGTGCCAGTAGTTGGCAGATGAACACTGAA.

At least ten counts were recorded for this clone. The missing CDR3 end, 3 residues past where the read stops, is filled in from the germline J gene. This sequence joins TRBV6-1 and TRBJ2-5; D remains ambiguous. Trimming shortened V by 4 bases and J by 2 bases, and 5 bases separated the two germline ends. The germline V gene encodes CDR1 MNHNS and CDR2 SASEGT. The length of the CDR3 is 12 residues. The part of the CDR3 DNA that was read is TGTGCCAGCAGTGCCAGGCAAGAGACC. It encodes CASSARQET. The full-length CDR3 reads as CASSARQETQYF.

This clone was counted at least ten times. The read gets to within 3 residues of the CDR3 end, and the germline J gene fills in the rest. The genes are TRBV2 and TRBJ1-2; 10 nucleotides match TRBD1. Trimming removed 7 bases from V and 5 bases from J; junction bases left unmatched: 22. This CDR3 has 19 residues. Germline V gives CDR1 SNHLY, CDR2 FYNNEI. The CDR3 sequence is CASNTPPGQGKGVGYGYTF. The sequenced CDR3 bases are TGTGCCAGCAACACACCACCGGGACAGGGGAAGGGGGTTGGGTATGGC.

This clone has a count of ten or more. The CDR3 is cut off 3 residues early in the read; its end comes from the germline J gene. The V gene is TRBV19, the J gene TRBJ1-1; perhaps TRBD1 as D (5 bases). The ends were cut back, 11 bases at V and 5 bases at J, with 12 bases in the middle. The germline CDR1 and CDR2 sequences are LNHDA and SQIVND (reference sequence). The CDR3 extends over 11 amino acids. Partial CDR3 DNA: TGTGCCGCCGCAAGGGGAACTGAA. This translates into CAAARGTE. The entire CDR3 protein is CAAARGTEAFF.

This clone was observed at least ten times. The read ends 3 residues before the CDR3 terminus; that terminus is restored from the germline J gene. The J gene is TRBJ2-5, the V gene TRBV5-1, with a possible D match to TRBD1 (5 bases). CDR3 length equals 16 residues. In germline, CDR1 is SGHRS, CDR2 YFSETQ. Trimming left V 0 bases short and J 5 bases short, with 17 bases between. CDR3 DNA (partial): TGCGCCAGCAGCTTGGCGGCTGACAGTCCGTGGGAGACC. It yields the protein CASSLAADSPWET. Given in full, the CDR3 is CASSLAADSPWETQYF.

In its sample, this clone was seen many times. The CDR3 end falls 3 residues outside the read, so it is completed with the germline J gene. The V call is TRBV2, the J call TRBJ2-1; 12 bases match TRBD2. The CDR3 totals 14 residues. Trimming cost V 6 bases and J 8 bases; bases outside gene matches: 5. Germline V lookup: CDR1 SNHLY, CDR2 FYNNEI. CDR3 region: CASRGGLAGDEQFF. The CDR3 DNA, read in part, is TGTGCCAGCAGGGGGGGACTAGCGGGCGATGAG.

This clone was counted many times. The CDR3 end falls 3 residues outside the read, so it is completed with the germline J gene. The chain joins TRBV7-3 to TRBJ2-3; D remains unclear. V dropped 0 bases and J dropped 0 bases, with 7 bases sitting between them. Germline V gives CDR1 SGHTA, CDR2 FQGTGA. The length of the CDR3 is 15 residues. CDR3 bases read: TGTGCCAGCAGCTTAACTAGCTACAGCACAGATACG. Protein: CASSLTSYSTDT. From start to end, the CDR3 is CASSLTSYSTDTQYF.

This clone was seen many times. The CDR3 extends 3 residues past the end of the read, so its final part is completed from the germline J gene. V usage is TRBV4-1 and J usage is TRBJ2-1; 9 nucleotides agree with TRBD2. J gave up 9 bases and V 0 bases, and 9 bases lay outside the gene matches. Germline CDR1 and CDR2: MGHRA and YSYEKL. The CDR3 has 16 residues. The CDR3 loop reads CASSQDLAGGPVEQFF. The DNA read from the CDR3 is TGCGCCAGCAGCCAAGATCTGGCGGGAGGGCCAGTTGAG.

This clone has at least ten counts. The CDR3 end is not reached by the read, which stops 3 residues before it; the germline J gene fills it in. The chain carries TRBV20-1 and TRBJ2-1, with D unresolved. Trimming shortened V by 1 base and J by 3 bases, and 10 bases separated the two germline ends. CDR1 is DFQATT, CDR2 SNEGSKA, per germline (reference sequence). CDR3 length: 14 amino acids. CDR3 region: CSARVNADYNEQFF. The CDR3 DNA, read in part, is TGCAGTGCTAGAGTAAACGCGGACTACAATGAG.

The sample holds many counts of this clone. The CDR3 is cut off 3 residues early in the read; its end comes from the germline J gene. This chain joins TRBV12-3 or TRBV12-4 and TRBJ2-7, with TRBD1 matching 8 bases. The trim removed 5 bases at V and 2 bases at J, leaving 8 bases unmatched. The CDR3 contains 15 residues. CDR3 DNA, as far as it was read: TGTGCCAGCAGTCCCAGACAGGGGTTAGCCTACGAG. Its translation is CASSPRQGLAYE. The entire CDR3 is CASSPRQGLAYEQYF.

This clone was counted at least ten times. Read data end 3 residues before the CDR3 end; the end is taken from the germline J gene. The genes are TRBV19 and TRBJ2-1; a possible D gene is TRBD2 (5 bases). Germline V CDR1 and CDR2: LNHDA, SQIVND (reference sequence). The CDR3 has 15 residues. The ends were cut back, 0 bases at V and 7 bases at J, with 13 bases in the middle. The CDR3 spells CASSIDRGLGNEQFF. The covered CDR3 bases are TGTGCCAGTAGTATAGACCGGGGATTAGGTAATGAG.

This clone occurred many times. This CDR3 is CASSSLRNQPQHF. The sequenced part of the CDR3 DNA is TGTGCCAGCAGCTCCCTGCGGAATCAGCCC. This chain joins TRBV7-2 and TRBJ1-5, with no clear D. The read terminates 3 residues before the CDR3 end, so the remaining end is supplied by the germline J gene. V lost 4 bases to trimming and J lost 4 bases, with 8 bases between them. CDR1 and CDR2 from the germline V gene are SGHTA and FQGNSA. The CDR3 has 13 residues. The variable domain in full, completed from reference TRBV7-2 and TRBJ1-5, reads GAGVSQSPSNKVTEKGKDVELRCDPISGHTALYWYRQSLGQGLEFLIYFQGNSAPDKSGLPSDRFSAERTGGSVSTLTIQRTQQEDSAVYLCASSSLRNQPQHFGDGTRLSIL.

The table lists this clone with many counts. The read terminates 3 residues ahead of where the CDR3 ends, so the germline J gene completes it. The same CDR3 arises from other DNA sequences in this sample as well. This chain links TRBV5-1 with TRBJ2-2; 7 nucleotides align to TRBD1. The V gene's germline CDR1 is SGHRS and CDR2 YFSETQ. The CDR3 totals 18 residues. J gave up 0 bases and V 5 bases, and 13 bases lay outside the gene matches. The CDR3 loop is CASRIRGLRPTNTGELFF. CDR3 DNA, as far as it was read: TGCGCCAGCAGAATCAGGGGGTTGCGACCTACGAACACCGGGGAG.

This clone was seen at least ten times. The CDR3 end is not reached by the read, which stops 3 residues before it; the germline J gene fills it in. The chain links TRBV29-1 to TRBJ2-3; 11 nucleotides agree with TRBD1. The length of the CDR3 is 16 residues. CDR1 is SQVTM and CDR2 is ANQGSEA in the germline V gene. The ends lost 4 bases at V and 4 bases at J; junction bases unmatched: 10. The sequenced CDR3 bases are TGCAGCGTTGCGGACAGGGGGCGCGTGGGTGCAGATACG. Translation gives CSVADRGRVGADT. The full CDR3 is CSVADRGRVGADTQYF.

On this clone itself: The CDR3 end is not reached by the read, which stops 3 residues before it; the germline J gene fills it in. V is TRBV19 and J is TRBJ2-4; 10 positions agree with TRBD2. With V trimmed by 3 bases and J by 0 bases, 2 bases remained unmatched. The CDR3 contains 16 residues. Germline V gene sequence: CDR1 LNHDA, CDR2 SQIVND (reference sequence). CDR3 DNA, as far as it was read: TGTGCCAGTAGTATGGGGACTAGCGTAGCCAAAAACATT. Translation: CASSMGTSVAKNI. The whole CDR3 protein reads CASSMGTSVAKNIQYF.

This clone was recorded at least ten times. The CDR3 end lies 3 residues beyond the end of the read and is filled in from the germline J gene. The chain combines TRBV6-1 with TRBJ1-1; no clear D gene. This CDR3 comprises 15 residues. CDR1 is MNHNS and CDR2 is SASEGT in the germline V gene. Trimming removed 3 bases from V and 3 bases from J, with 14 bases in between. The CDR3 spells CASSEIRPADTEAFF. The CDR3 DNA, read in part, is TGTGCCAGCAGTGAGATCCGACCCGCGGACACTGAA.

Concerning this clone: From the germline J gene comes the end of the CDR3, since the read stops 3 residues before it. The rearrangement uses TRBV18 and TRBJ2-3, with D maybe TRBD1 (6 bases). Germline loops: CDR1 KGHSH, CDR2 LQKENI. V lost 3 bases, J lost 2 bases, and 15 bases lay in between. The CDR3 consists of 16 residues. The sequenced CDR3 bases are TGTGCCAGCTCACCGAAACAGGGCTTGGTCACAGATACG. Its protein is CASSPKQGLVTDT. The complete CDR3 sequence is CASSPKQGLVTDTQYF.